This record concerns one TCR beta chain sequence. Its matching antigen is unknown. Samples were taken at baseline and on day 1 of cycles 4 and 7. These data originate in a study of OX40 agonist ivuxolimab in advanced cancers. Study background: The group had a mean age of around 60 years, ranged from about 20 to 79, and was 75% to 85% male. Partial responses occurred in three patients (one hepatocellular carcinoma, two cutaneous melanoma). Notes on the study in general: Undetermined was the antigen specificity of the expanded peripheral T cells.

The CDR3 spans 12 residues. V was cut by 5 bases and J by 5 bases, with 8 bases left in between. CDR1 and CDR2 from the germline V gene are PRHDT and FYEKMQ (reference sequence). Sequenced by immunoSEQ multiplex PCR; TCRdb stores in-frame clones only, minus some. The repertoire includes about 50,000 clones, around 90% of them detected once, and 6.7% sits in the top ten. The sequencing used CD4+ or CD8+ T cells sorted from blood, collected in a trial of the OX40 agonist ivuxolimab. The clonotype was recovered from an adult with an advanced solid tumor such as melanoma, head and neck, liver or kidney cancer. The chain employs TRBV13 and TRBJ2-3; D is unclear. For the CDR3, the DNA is TGTGCCAGCAGCCCAGAAGAAGATACGCAGTATTTT. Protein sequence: CASSPEEDTQYF.